Each of the 7 T cell receptor beta chains below was sequenced from the same sample in a study of blood T cells in healthy people across ages. Combining a sample-barcoded 5' primer with a J-beta primer mix, a second PCR ran for about 7 to 12 cycles. TCRdb re-analysed the 5' RACE reads in MiXCR, keeping a single row per CDR3 protein. This table has roughly 680,000 distinct CDR3 sequences, 40% to 65% appearing once. The sequenced sample consisted of blood. These receptors originate from a woman older than 75 in good health.

Turning to this clonotype: This may stem from a read error, because a much larger clone lies one nucleotide away. The chain couples TRBV6-6 to TRBJ2-5; 9 nucleotides align to TRBD1. CDR3 size: 15 residues. CDR1 MNHNY and CDR2 SVGAGI come from the germline V gene (reference sequence). Trimming took 4 bases from V and 11 from J; bases not matched to a gene: 14. The CDR3 protein is CASSSFPGQGNEQYF. The CDR3 DNA sequence: TGTGCCAGCAGTTCCTTTCCGGGACAGGGAAATGAGCAGTACTTC.

In its sample, this clonotype was seen a few times. V and J are TRBV5-1 and TRBJ2-7; D possibly corresponds to TRBD2 (5 bases). The CDR3 has 14 amino acids. Trimming stripped 4 bases from V and 2 bases from J, with 13 bases between. The germline CDR1 and CDR2 sequences are SGHRS and YFSETQ. CDR3 sequence: CASSPQNSAYEQYF. Here the CDR3 DNA reads TGCGCCAGCAGCCCCCAGAATAGCGCCTACGAGCAGTACTTC. The complete variable domain, with remaining parts taken from reference TRBV5-1 and TRBJ2-7, reads KAGVTQTPRYLIKTRGQQVTLSCSPISGHRSVSWYQQTPGQGLQFLFEYFSETQRNKGNFPGRFSGRQFSNSRSEMNVSTLELGDSALYLCASSPQNSAYEQYFGPGTRLTVT.

The chain links TRBV29-1 to TRBJ1-2, with 10 bases lining up with TRBD1. Germline V gene sequence: CDR1 SQVTM, CDR2 ANQGSEA. The CDR3 loop spans 12 amino acids. After removal of 7 bases from V and 6 bases from J, the junction contained 5 bases not matched to a gene. This chain's CDR3 is CSGDGTGDGYTF. For the CDR3, the DNA is TGCAGCGGTGACGGGACAGGGGATGGCTACACCTTC.

Only one count was recorded for this clonotype. The chain employs TRBV20-1 and TRBJ2-1; D tentatively fits TRBD1 or TRBD2 (5 bases each). The ends were cut back, 3 bases at V and 8 bases at J, with 14 bases in the middle. The length of the CDR3 is 13 residues. Germline V CDR1 and CDR2: DFQATT, SNEGSKA (reference sequence). This CDR3 is CSARTTGVDEQFF. For the CDR3, the DNA is TGCAGTGCTAGGACTACAGGAGTCGATGAGCAGTTCTTC.

In this sample, this clonotype turned up many times. The chain links TRBV2 to TRBJ2-1; D is unclear. CDR1 is SNHLY and CDR2 is FYNNEI in the germline V gene. V was pared by 6 bases and J by 1 base, with 13 bases between. The CDR3 runs to 15 residues. The CDR3 is CASSATGRSYNEQFF. For the CDR3, the DNA is TGTGCCAGCAGCGCGACGGGTAGGTCCTACAATGAGCAGTTCTTC.

This chain links TRBV10-1 with TRBJ2-1, with D unclear. This CDR3 comprises 15 residues. Germline CDR1 and CDR2: WNHNN and SYGVQD (reference sequence). Deletions cut 5 bases from V and 1 base from J, with 12 bases between. CDR3 sequence reads: CASSPLDGSYNEQFF. The DNA of the CDR3 is TGCGCCAGCAGTCCATTGGACGGATCCTACAATGAGCAGTTCTTC.

V is TRBV4-3 and J is TRBJ2-3; 10 bases are shared with TRBD1. This CDR3 is built from 15 residues. J lost 5 bases, V lost 4 bases, and 6 bases had no gene match. In germline, CDR1 is LGHNA, CDR2 YSLEER. The CDR3 DNA follows: TGCGCCAGCAGCCGAACGGGACAGGGGAGAGATACGCAGTATTTT. Its protein product is CASSRTGQGRDTQYF.